Sequencing of this T cell receptor (beta chain) was carried out in a study of cytomegalovirus exposure and HLA in healthy donors. Overall study findings and caveats: An analysis was carried out at a later point. It showed that HLA-associated TCR beta chains were more clonally expanded than equally common non-associated chains. According to the study, 180 or so TCR beta chains were cytomegalovirus-associated.

The table lists this clone with a few counts. The target antigen is unknown. PCR used 60 Vbeta primers and 13 Jbeta primers. Produced via immunoSEQ multiplex PCR; TCRdb's table is partial and in-frame only. The sample shows some 150,000 clones, about 10% of them seen only once. V was clipped by 1 base and J by 7 bases; unmatched bases: 14. This CDR3 spans 17 amino acids. Germline lookup yields CDR1 SGHRS and CDR2 YFSETQ. V gene TRBV5-1 combines with J gene TRBJ1-3; 7 nucleotides agree with TRBD1. The sample comprised PBMCs. The receptor's source is a woman in her thirties or forties in good health and CMV-seropositive. For the CDR3, the DNA is TGCGCCAGCAGCTTGCGAGCCGGGGACAGTTTTCCGAACACCATATATTTT. It is translated as CASSLRAGDSFPNTIYF.